This TCR beta chain was observed in a study of control samples from healthy donors and cancer patients. Assay: immunoSEQ multiplex PCR; the TCRdb copy retains only in-frame clones and omits some. Found here are 120,000 or so clones, around 94% of them singletons; the top ten hold around 0.52%. The sequence was obtained from a man at least 80 years old with head and neck cancer. The sequenced sample was PBMCs.

CDR3 protein: CAWSSRGNQPQHF. In DNA form, the CDR3 reads TGTGCCTGGAGTAGCAGGGGGAATCAGCCCCAGCATTTT. The genes are TRBV30 and TRBJ1-5; TRBD1 agrees at 7 bases. The length of the CDR3 is 13 residues. V shed 2 bases and J 4 bases; nucleotides not matched to a gene: 2. Germline CDR1 GTSNPN, CDR2 SVGIG (reference sequence).